The 31 T cell receptor beta chains reported below all come from one sample, sequenced in a study of shared clonotypes between healthy human individuals. The method was immunoSEQ multiplex PCR; TCRdb's version includes in-frame clones alone and lacks a portion of them. The sample has fewer than 850,000 clones, approximately 97% seen once. Cells designated naive CD8 were CD45RO-negative and were positively selected for CCR7, with terminally differentiated effector memory CD45RA+ cells excluded. The material sequenced was naive CD8+ T cells sorted from blood. The receptors stem from a man aged 25 to 45 in good health.

The table lists this clone with a count of one. The chain uses TRBV29-1 and TRBJ2-1; possibly TRBD1 or TRBD2 for D (5 bases each). Germline loops: CDR1 SQVTM, CDR2 ANQGSEA. Trimming left V 4 bases short and J 5 bases short, with 18 bases between. This CDR3 is built from 15 residues. The CDR3 reads CSVAGTEGLDNEQFF. For the CDR3, the DNA is TGCAGCGTTGCTGGGACCGAGGGTTTAGACAATGAGCAGTTCTTC.

The DNA of the CDR3 is TGTGCCAGCAGCTCACAGGGTCCCCCGAACACCGGGGAGCTGTTTTTT. Amino acids: CASSSQGPPNTGELFF. The rearrangement uses TRBV7-9 and TRBJ2-2; TRBD1 might be the D (6 bases). Trimming shortened V by 4 bases and J by 0 bases, and 12 bases separated the two germline ends. CDR1 is SEHNR, CDR2 FQNEAQ, per germline (reference sequence). The CDR3 has 16 amino acids.

The chain links TRBV11-2 to TRBJ2-1; TRBD2 is a possible D gene (6 bases). Trimming stripped 3 bases from V and 6 bases from J, with 12 bases between. CDR3 length: 14 amino acids. CDR1 is SGHAT, CDR2 FQNNGV, per germline. The CDR3 sequence: CASSLTGVGNEQFF. CDR3 nucleotides: TGTGCCAGCAGCTTGACGGGAGTGGGCAATGAGCAGTTCTTC.

CDR3 nucleotides: TGTGCCAGCAGCTTAGCAAAGGGGAGCTCCTACAATGAGCAGTTCTTC. It codes for CASSLAKGSSYNEQFF. The chain couples TRBV7-9 to TRBJ2-1; the D call may be TRBD1 or TRBD2 (5 bases each). V lost 0 bases and J lost 0, with 9 bases in between. CDR1 SEHNR and CDR2 FQNEAQ come from the germline V gene (reference sequence). CDR3 length: 16 residues.

The rearrangement uses TRBV27 and TRBJ2-1; 14 nucleotides agree with TRBD2. Losses at the gene ends were 4 bases for V and 0 bases for J; bases not matched to a gene: 11. This CDR3 is built from 20 residues. The germline CDR1 and CDR2 sequences are MNHEY and SMNVEV (reference sequence). This CDR3 is CASSSLTSGRAGFSYNEQFF. In nucleotides, the CDR3 is TGTGCCAGCAGTTCATTGACTAGCGGGAGGGCCGGATTCTCCTACAATGAGCAGTTCTTC.

V gene TRBV7-8 combines with J gene TRBJ1-2; 7 nucleotides match TRBD1. CDR3 length equals 15 residues. With 5 bases clipped from V and 0 bases from J, the junction kept 6 bases outside the gene matches. Germline V CDR1 and CDR2: SGHVS, FQNEAQ. CDR3 in DNA: TGTGCCAGCAGCCCACCCACAGGGGCTAACTATGGCTACACCTTC. Its protein is CASSPPTGANYGYTF.

The chain uses TRBV28 and TRBJ2-7, with 7 positions matching TRBD1. The length of the CDR3 is 14 residues. The V gene's germline CDR1 is MDHEN and CDR2 SYDVKM. The J segment lost 1 base and the V segment lost 2 bases, leaving 2 bases of the junction unmatched. Here the CDR3 reads CASSLDRESYEQYF. DNA for the CDR3: TGTGCCAGCAGTTTAGACAGGGAATCCTACGAGCAGTACTTC. Full variable domain (rest looked up from reference TRBV28 and TRBJ2-7): DVKVTQSSRYLVKRTGEKVFLECVQDMDHENMFWYRQDPGLGLRLIYFSYDVKMKEKGDIPEGYSVSREKKERFSLILESASTNQTSMYLCASSLDRESYEQYFGPGTRLTVT.

This rearrangement joins TRBV13 to TRBJ2-5; D remains ambiguous. Germline lookup yields CDR1 PRHDT and CDR2 FYEKMQ (reference sequence). With 4 bases removed from V and 5 bases from J, the gap between germline ends came to 11 bases. The CDR3 length is 13 residues. Here the CDR3 reads CASSSKRQETQYF. The CDR3 DNA reads as TGTGCCAGCAGCTCTAAAAGGCAGGAGACCCAGTACTTC.

This chain joins TRBV7-8 and TRBJ1-1; TRBD1 might be the D (6 bases). Germline V gene lookup returns CDR1 SGHVS and CDR2 FQNEAQ. This CDR3 is built from 15 residues. Trimming took off 5 bases at V and 3 bases at J, with 16 bases between the two ends. The chain's CDR3 is CASSPIGGDDTEAFF. In DNA form, the CDR3 reads TGTGCCAGCAGCCCAATAGGGGGAGATGACACTGAAGCTTTCTTT.

This chain uses TRBV12-5 with TRBJ1-2; D possibly corresponds to TRBD1 (6 bases). CDR1 and CDR2 (germline): LGHNT, FRNRAP. V was clipped by 0 bases and J by 3 bases, with 20 bases between them. The CDR3 spans 18 residues. CDR3 nucleotide sequence: TGTGCTAGTGGTTTGGTCGCAGGGGACGCCGCGGTGGACTATGGCTACACCTTC. Its protein product is CASGLVAGDAAVDYGYTF.

This chain links TRBV7-9 with TRBJ2-5; D possibly matches TRBD1 or TRBD2 (5 bases each). The CDR3 covers 15 residues. V lost 6 bases, J lost 3 bases, and 17 bases lay in between. From germline, CDR1 is SEHNR and CDR2 FQNEAQ (reference sequence). DNA for the CDR3: TGTGCCAGCAGGCCAACCGGGACGGAAAAAGAGACCCAGTACTTC. Translated: CASRPTGTEKETQYF.

CDR3 coding DNA: TGCGCCAGCAGCGCAACAGGGGGCTACCCGTACGAGCAGTACTTC. It translates to CASSATGGYPYEQYF. This chain uses TRBV5-1 with TRBJ2-7, with TRBD1 identical over 9 bases. The CDR3 consists of 15 residues. Germline CDR1 SGHRS, CDR2 YFSETQ. Germline trimming cut 4 bases from V and 4 bases from J; bases unmatched to any gene: 9.

V gene TRBV27 combines with J gene TRBJ2-1; D perhaps matches TRBD2 (6 bases). V was shortened by 0 bases and J by 0 bases, with 9 bases between the two germline ends. Germline V CDR1 and CDR2: MNHEY, SMNVEV (reference sequence). The CDR3 has 16 amino acids. DNA for the CDR3: TGTGCCAGCAGTTTATCCTTCGGGAGCTCCTACAATGAGCAGTTCTTC. This gives the protein CASSLSFGSSYNEQFF.

The chain is built from TRBV14 and TRBJ2-3, with 8 bases identical to TRBD1. Germline loops: CDR1 SGHDN, CDR2 FVKESK. V shed 5 bases and J 6 bases; nucleotides not matched to a gene: 19. CDR3 length: 18 residues. In nucleotides, the CDR3 is TGTGCCAGCAGCACGGCGAATCAGGGGGCGTATCCGGGCGATACGCAGTATTTT. It specifies CASSTANQGAYPGDTQYF.

The chain employs TRBV7-2 and TRBJ2-1; D may be TRBD1 (5 bases). Trimming left V 7 bases short and J 9 bases short, with 13 bases between. The CDR3 is 12 amino acids. Germline CDR1 and CDR2: SGHTA and FQGNSA. The CDR3 bases are TGTGCCAGCACCCACAGGATGGGTGAGCAGTTCTTC. Protein product: CASTHRMGEQFF.

The chain recombines TRBV2 with TRBJ2-7, with TRBD1 matching over 8 bases. CDR1 and CDR2 from the germline V gene are SNHLY and FYNNEI. J gave up 3 bases and V 7 bases, and 5 bases lay outside the gene matches. This CDR3 has 13 amino acids. CDR3 sequence (DNA): TGTGCCAGCACTGGACAGGGTCTCTACGAGCAGTACTTC. Translation gives CASTGQGLYEQYF.

The rearrangement uses TRBV7-9 and TRBJ1-5; TRBD1 matches 9 bases. This CDR3 is 15 amino acids long. Germline V gives CDR1 SEHNR, CDR2 FQNEAQ (reference sequence). Trimming cost V 4 bases and J 6 bases; bases outside gene matches: 7. The CDR3 sequence: CASSSYSQGAQPQHF. The CDR3 DNA follows: TGTGCCAGCAGCTCCTATTCACAGGGGGCTCAGCCCCAGCATTTT. The entire variable domain, with the rest obtained from reference TRBV7-9 and TRBJ1-5, is as follows: DTGVSQNPRHKITKRGQNVTFRCDPISEHNRLYWYRQTLGQGPEFLTYFQNEAQLEKSRLLSDRFSAERPKGSFSTLEIQRTEQGDSAMYLCASSSYSQGAQPQHFGDGTRLSIL.

V usage is TRBV6-1 and J usage is TRBJ2-3; D is perhaps TRBD1 (5 bases). The CDR3 spans 17 residues. The V end lost 4 bases, the J end lost 1 base, and 18 bases lay between the germline ends. Germline V gives CDR1 MNHNS, CDR2 SASEGT. CDR3 DNA sequence: TGTGCCAGCAGTGGACAGATAATGGGTCTTGGCACAGATACGCAGTATTTT. Its protein is CASSGQIMGLGTDTQYF.

J is TRBJ2-5 and V is TRBV5-1, with D possibly being TRBD2 (6 bases). Looked up from germline, CDR1 is SGHRS and CDR2 is YFSETQ. V lost 3 bases and J lost 0, with 15 bases in between. The CDR3 spans 16 residues. The CDR3, as DNA: TGCGCCAGCAGCTACCCCCCGCGGGGTAACCAAGAGACCCAGTACTTC. Translating it yields CASSYPPRGNQETQYF.

The chain links TRBV2 to TRBJ2-7, with 8 bases aligning to TRBD2. CDR1 SNHLY and CDR2 FYNNEI come from the germline V gene. There are 13 residues in the CDR3. With 9 bases clipped from V and 1 base from J, the junction kept 5 bases outside the gene matches. The CDR3 sequence: CASQTSASYEQYF. The CDR3 DNA reads as TGTGCCAGTCAGACTAGCGCTTCCTACGAGCAGTACTTC. Looking up the rest from reference TRBV2 and TRBJ2-7 gives the full variable domain: EPEVTQTPSHQVTQMGQEVILRCVPISNHLYFYWYRQILGQKVEFLVSFYNNEISEKSEIFDDQFSVERPDGSNFTLKIRSTKLEDSAMYFCASQTSASYEQYFGPGTRLTVT.

This clone was counted only a few times. V and J are TRBV5-1 and TRBJ2-1; a possible D gene is TRBD1 (6 bases). CDR1 is SGHRS and CDR2 is YFSETQ in the germline V gene. The length of the CDR3 is 14 residues. V was pared by 4 bases and J by 5 bases, with 13 bases between. The CDR3 DNA reads as TGCGCCAGCAGCGGGCAGGGGCTGAACAATGAGCAGTTCTTC. Translated: CASSGQGLNNEQFF.

This chain uses TRBV20-1 with TRBJ1-2; D unclear. Germline-derived CDR1 and CDR2 are DFQATT and SNEGSKA (reference sequence). Trimming shortened V by 5 bases and J by 12 bases, and 7 bases separated the two germline ends. The CDR3 has 8 amino acids. The DNA for the CDR3 is TGCAGTGCTGCTGGGAACACCTTC. Residues: CSAAGNTF.

The V gene is TRBV30, the J gene TRBJ2-7, with 8 bases aligning to TRBD1. This CDR3 spans 14 amino acids. CDR1 GTSNPN and CDR2 SVGIG come from the germline V gene (reference sequence). V dropped 2 bases and J dropped 5; count of bases not matched to a gene: 8. The CDR3 protein is CAWSTARGLDEQYF. In DNA form, the CDR3 reads TGTGCCTGGAGTACGGCCAGGGGGCTCGACGAGCAGTACTTC.

V is TRBV7-8 and J is TRBJ2-3; D ambiguous. CDR1 is SGHVS and CDR2 is FQNEAQ in the germline V gene. This CDR3 contains 17 residues. V lost 1 base and J 0 bases, leaving 14 bases between the germline ends. The chain's CDR3 is CASSLGHDRSSTDTQYF. CDR3 nucleotide sequence: TGTGCCAGCAGCTTAGGGCATGACCGTTCTAGCACAGATACGCAGTATTTT.

The V gene is TRBV5-1, the J gene TRBJ2-1, with 12 bases aligning to TRBD2. Germline V gives CDR1 SGHRS, CDR2 YFSETQ. This CDR3 is built from 14 residues. Germline trimming cut 5 bases from V and 5 bases from J; bases unmatched to any gene: 2. CDR3 protein: CASRRTSGDNEQFF. The CDR3 DNA reads TGCGCCAGCAGGAGGACTAGCGGGGACAATGAGCAGTTCTTC.

CDR3 in amino acids: CASSFSRGLSYEQYF. CDR3 coding DNA: TGTGCCAGCAGCTTCAGCAGGGGGCTTTCCTACGAGCAGTACTTC. The chain has TRBV11-2 and TRBJ2-7, with 8 bases lining up with TRBD1. This CDR3 has 15 amino acids. Trimming removed 3 bases from V and 1 base from J; junction bases left unmatched: 5. In germline, CDR1 is SGHAT, CDR2 FQNNGV.

The V and J genes are TRBV7-9 and TRBJ1-1, with 8 bases that match TRBD1. The junction had 11 bases not matched to a gene; V was cut back by 5 bases and J by 6 bases. CDR3 length: 15 residues. Germline V gene sequence: CDR1 SEHNR, CDR2 FQNEAQ (reference sequence). CDR3 region: CASSPTGGGRAEAFF. The DNA for the CDR3 is TGTGCCAGCAGCCCCACAGGGGGAGGACGCGCTGAAGCTTTCTTT.

In this sample, this clone turned up once. V gene TRBV27 combines with J gene TRBJ2-5; D not resolved. Trimming left V 4 bases short and J 3 bases short, with 3 bases between. Germline lookup yields CDR1 MNHEY and CDR2 SMNVEV (reference sequence). The CDR3 has 11 amino acids. CDR3 loop: CASSWEETQYF. DNA of the CDR3: TGTGCCAGCAGTTGGGAAGAGACCCAGTACTTC.

V and J are TRBV4-1 and TRBJ1-1, with 10 nucleotides matching TRBD1. The CDR3 length is 17 residues. Germline V gene lookup returns CDR1 MGHRA and CDR2 YSYEKL. The V gene end was trimmed by 6 bases and the J gene end by 3 bases; junction bases not matched to a gene: 13. The CDR3 DNA reads TGCGCCAGCAGGCACATCGGACAGGGGGTTGGTGACACTGAAGCTTTCTTT. Amino acid sequence: CASRHIGQGVGDTEAFF.

The rearrangement links TRBV14 to TRBJ1-5; 7 bases align to TRBD1. Trimming took 0 bases from V and 2 from J; bases not matched to a gene: 10. There are 18 residues in the CDR3. Germline values: CDR1 SGHDN, CDR2 FVKESK. The DNA for the CDR3 is TGTGCCAGCAGCCAAGATTTCGTAGGGGGCAGCTGCAATCAGCCCCAGCATTTT. This translates into CASSQDFVGGSCNQPQHF.

This chain connects TRBV27 to TRBJ1-2; perhaps TRBD1 as D (5 bases). Germline lookup yields CDR1 MNHEY and CDR2 SMNVEV (reference sequence). This CDR3 is built from 14 residues. Trimming stripped 3 bases from V and 0 bases from J, with 8 bases between. CDR3 in amino acids: CASSFQGANYGYTF. DNA for the CDR3: TGTGCCAGCAGTTTCCAGGGAGCTAACTATGGCTACACCTTC.